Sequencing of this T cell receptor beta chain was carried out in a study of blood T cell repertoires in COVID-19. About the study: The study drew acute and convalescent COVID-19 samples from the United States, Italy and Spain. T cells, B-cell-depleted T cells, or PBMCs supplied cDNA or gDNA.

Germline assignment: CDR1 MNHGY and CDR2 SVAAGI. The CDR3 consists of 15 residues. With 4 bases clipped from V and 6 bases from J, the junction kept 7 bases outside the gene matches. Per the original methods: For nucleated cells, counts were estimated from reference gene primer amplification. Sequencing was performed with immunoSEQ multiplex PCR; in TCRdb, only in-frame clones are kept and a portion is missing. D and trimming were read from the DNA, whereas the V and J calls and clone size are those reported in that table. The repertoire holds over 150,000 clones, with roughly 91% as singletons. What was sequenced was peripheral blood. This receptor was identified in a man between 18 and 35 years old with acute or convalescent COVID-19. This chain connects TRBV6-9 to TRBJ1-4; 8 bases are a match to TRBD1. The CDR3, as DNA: TGTGCCAGCAGTTCCAGACAGGGGTCGTATGAAAAACTGTTTTTT. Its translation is CASSSRQGSYEKLFF.